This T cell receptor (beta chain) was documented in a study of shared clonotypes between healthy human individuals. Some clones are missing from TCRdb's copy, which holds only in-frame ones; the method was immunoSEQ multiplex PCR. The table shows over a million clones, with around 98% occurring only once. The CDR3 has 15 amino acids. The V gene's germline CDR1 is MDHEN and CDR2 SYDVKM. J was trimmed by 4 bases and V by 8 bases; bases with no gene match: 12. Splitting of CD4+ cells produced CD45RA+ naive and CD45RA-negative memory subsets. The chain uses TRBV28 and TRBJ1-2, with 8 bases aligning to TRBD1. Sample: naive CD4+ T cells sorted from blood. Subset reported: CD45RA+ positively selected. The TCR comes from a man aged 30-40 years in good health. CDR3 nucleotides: TGTGCCAGCCGGGGCGGCAGGGGGCAAACCTATGGCTACACCTTC. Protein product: CASRGGRGQTYGYTF.